Below, 22 T cell receptor beta chains from the same sample are listed, as sequenced in a study of blood T cell repertoires in COVID-19. Sequencing used immunoSEQ multiplex PCR; TCRdb keeps in-frame clones, though not all of them. Altogether 200,000 to 300,000 clones are present, about 83% being singletons, with the ten largest covering 2% to 2.5%. The specimen was PBMCs or T cells enriched from blood (not recorded which). These TCRs come from a woman in her fifties or sixties who had recovered from COVID-19.

The chain has TRBV10-1 and TRBJ2-7; weak D call: TRBD1 (6 bases). V lost 3 bases, J lost 4 bases, and 10 bases lay in between. CDR1 and CDR2 (germline): WNHNN, SYGVQD (reference sequence). The CDR3 runs 13 residues. The CDR3 DNA follows: TGCGCCAGCAGTGAAACAGGGCCTTACGAGCAGTACTTC. This codes for CASSETGPYEQYF.

Turning to this clone: A junction boundary mismatches the germline segment, possibly from a read error. Within the sample, other DNA sequences also encode this same CDR3. V usage is TRBV15 and J usage is TRBJ1-1; 10 positions match TRBD1. This CDR3 is built from 15 residues. Germline assignment: CDR1 LNHNV and CDR2 YYDKDF (reference sequence). In nucleotides, the CDR3 is TGTGCCACCAGCAGAGGGGACAGGGGAAGGACTGAAGCCTTCTTT. Residues: CATSRGDRGRTEAFF.

This clone was seen once. The chain uses TRBV7-2 and TRBJ2-1; the match to TRBD2 covers 10 bases. This CDR3 has 14 amino acids. Germline loops: CDR1 SGHTA, CDR2 FQGNSA. The J segment lost 7 bases and the V segment lost 4 bases, leaving 4 bases of the junction unmatched. The CDR3 reads CASSSRTSGNEQFF. CDR3 sequence (DNA): TGTGCCAGCAGCTCCCGGACTAGCGGTAATGAGCAGTTCTTC.

The J gene is TRBJ2-1, the V gene TRBV19; D perhaps matches TRBD2 (5 bases). This CDR3 spans 16 amino acids. The V gene lost 0 bases and the J gene lost 6 bases, with 15 bases spanning the gap. Germline assignment: CDR1 LNHDA and CDR2 SQIVND (reference sequence). CDR3 nucleotides: TGTGCCAGTAGTATAGATCGGGGTAGCGTGGGCAATGAGCAGTTCTTC. It translates to CASSIDRGSVGNEQFF.

The chain recombines TRBV28 with TRBJ2-4; D is ambiguous. This CDR3 has 15 residues. Germline V CDR1 and CDR2: MDHEN, SYDVKM. V was trimmed by 3 bases and J by 4 bases, leaving 13 bases between them. This CDR3 reads CASSLMGLGKNIQYF. CDR3 in DNA: TGTGCCAGCAGTTTGATGGGCCTTGGTAAAAACATTCAGTACTTC. Complete variable domain (other parts from reference TRBV28 and TRBJ2-4): DVKVTQSSRYLVKRTGEKVFLECVQDMDHENMFWYRQDPGLGLRLIYFSYDVKMKEKGDIPEGYSVSREKKERFSLILESASTNQTSMYLCASSLMGLGKNIQYFGAGTRLSVL.

The chain combines TRBV25-1 with TRBJ2-1; D is perhaps TRBD2 (5 bases). This CDR3 is built from 13 residues. Looked up from germline, CDR1 is MGHDK and CDR2 is SYGVNS. V lost 4 bases to trimming and J lost 9 bases, with 13 bases between them. CDR3: CASSAPPGVEQFF. CDR3 nucleotide sequence: TGTGCCAGCAGTGCCCCGCCCGGGGTTGAGCAGTTCTTC.

The rearrangement joins TRBV6-4 to TRBJ1-5, with 9 bases aligning to TRBD1. This CDR3 spans 19 amino acids. Germline loops: CDR1 MRHNA, CDR2 SNTAGT. After removal of 0 bases from V and 0 bases from J, the junction contained 9 bases not matched to a gene. The CDR3 nucleotides are TGTGCCAGCAGTGACTCCGGGACAGGGTCATTTCTTAGCAATCAGCCCCAGCATTTT. Amino acids: CASSDSGTGSFLSNQPQHF.

The chain employs TRBV7-2 and TRBJ1-5; D remains unclear. The V end was cut by 1 base, the J end by 5 bases, with 9 bases between. CDR1 is SGHTA, CDR2 FQGNSA, per germline. This CDR3 comprises 14 residues. The CDR3 nucleotides are TGTGCCAGCAGCTTAGAGGAGGGCTATCAGCCCCAGCATTTT. Translating gives CASSLEEGYQPQHF.

This chain joins TRBV7-2 and TRBJ2-3; 7 bases line up with TRBD1. The J segment lost 0 bases and the V segment lost 5 bases, leaving 8 bases of the junction unmatched. This CDR3 is built from 16 residues. The germline gives CDR1 SGHTA, CDR2 FQGNSA. The CDR3 region has the DNA TGTGCCAGCAGCGCCCTCGGCAGGGGGAGCACAGATACGCAGTATTTT. Encoded protein: CASSALGRGSTDTQYF.

The V call is TRBV21-1, the J call TRBJ2-6; the DNA was not compared with TRBD1, the D call given in the table. TRBV21-1 is tagged as a pseudogene. This CDR3 region has 22 residues. The CDR3 DNA reads as TGTGCCAGCAGCAAAATCACTTCCGGAACCGGGACAACGTGCTCTGGGGCCAACGTCCTGACTTTC. Its protein product is CASSKITSGTGTTCSGANVLTF.

J is TRBJ1-2 and V is TRBV7-8; 10 nucleotides agree with TRBD1. V dropped 4 bases and J dropped 7; count of bases not matched to a gene: 9. The V gene's germline CDR1 is SGHVS and CDR2 FQNEAQ. This CDR3 comprises 15 residues. The CDR3 is CASSSMGTGVSGYTF. CDR3 DNA: TGTGCCAGCAGCTCGATGGGGACAGGGGTTAGTGGCTACACCTTC.

This clone was counted once. The V call is TRBV5-1, the J call TRBJ2-2; 10 nucleotides agree with TRBD1. The CDR3 consists of 16 residues. CDR1 SGHRS and CDR2 YFSETQ come from the germline V gene. V shed 7 bases and J 6 bases; nucleotides not matched to a gene: 12. The CDR3 DNA sequence: TGCGCCAGCGAAGATTGGGACAGGGGTATTGCCGGGGAGCTGTTTTTT. Protein product: CASEDWDRGIAGELFF. Drawing the rest from reference TRBV5-1 and TRBJ2-2, the complete variable domain is KAGVTQTPRYLIKTRGQQVTLSCSPISGHRSVSWYQQTPGQGLQFLFEYFSETQRNKGNFPGRFSGRQFSNSRSEMNVSTLELGDSALYLCASEDWDRGIAGELFFGEGSRLTVL.

The chain carries TRBV27 and TRBJ1-2; TRBD1 matches 7 bases. CDR1 MNHEY and CDR2 SMNVEV come from the germline V gene (reference sequence). Trimming cost V 5 bases and J 7 bases; bases outside gene matches: 4. CDR3 length: 12 residues. The CDR3 sequence: CASSQQGFGYTF. CDR3 DNA sequence: TGTGCCAGCAGTCAACAGGGGTTTGGCTACACCTTC.

The chain uses TRBV7-9 and TRBJ2-4; D perhaps matches TRBD1 (6 bases). CDR1 and CDR2 from the germline V gene are SEHNR and FQNEAQ (reference sequence). The CDR3 loop spans 13 amino acids. Trimming stripped 0 bases from V and 7 bases from J, with 7 bases between. Here the CDR3 reads CASSLAGANIQYF. In nucleotides, the CDR3 is TGTGCCAGCAGCTTAGCGGGGGCCAACATTCAGTACTTC.

This CDR3 reads CASSLIGHSNQPQHF. CDR3 nucleotides: TGTGCCAGCAGCCTAATCGGACACAGCAATCAGCCCCAGCATTTT. The gene calls are TRBV6-2 or TRBV6-3 and TRBJ1-5; D might be TRBD1 (5 bases). The CDR3 is made up of 15 amino acids. The germline gives CDR1 MNHEY, CDR2 SVGEGT. Trimming took off 6 bases at V and 1 base at J, with 13 bases between the two ends.

This clone showed up just a few times. The V and J genes are TRBV2 and TRBJ2-1; 8 bases map to TRBD2. Trimming removed 7 bases from V and 9 bases from J; junction bases left unmatched: 11. The length of the CDR3 is 14 residues. Germline values: CDR1 SNHLY, CDR2 FYNNEI. CDR3 loop: CASTRTSSIREQFF. As DNA, the CDR3 is TGTGCCAGCACTAGGACTAGCAGCATCCGTGAGCAGTTCTTC. Using reference TRBV2 and TRBJ2-1 for the parts outside the CDR3, the full variable domain is EPEVTQTPSHQVTQMGQEVILRCVPISNHLYFYWYRQILGQKVEFLVSFYNNEISEKSEIFDDQFSVERPDGSNFTLKIRSTKLEDSAMYFCASTRTSSIREQFFGPGTRLTVL.

The gene calls are TRBV5-1 and TRBJ2-7; 8 bases line up with TRBD1. This CDR3 is 14 amino acids long. V gave up 4 bases and J gave up 3 bases; unmatched junction bases: 6. Germline assignment: CDR1 SGHRS and CDR2 YFSETQ. CDR3 region: CASSKGQDFYEQYF. The CDR3 DNA reads TGCGCCAGCAGCAAGGGACAGGATTTCTACGAGCAGTACTTC.

This chain uses TRBV7-3 with TRBJ2-3, with D perhaps matching TRBD2 (5 bases). Trimming took 0 bases from V and 0 from J, leaving 13 bases between them. The CDR3 runs 17 residues. CDR1 and CDR2 (germline): SGHTA, FQGTGA. DNA for the CDR3: TGTGCCAGCAGCTTAACTTCCGCTAGCCCTAGCACAGATACGCAGTATTTT. It specifies CASSLTSASPSTDTQYF.

The rearrangement links TRBV4-1 to TRBJ2-1; 10 bases map to TRBD1. The CDR3 has 14 residues. With V trimmed by 6 bases and J by 2 bases, 1 base remained unmatched. Looked up from germline, CDR1 is MGHRA and CDR2 is YSYEKL. The CDR3 loop is CASRDRGPYNEQFF. The CDR3 nucleotides read TGCGCCAGCAGAGACAGGGGGCCCTACAATGAGCAGTTCTTC.

The CDR3 reads CASSYSGGYYEQYF. In DNA form, the CDR3 reads TGTGCCAGCAGTTACTCCGGGGGTTATTACGAGCAGTACTTC. The chain recombines TRBV6-5 with TRBJ2-7; maybe TRBD2 (6 bases). Trimming removed 0 bases from V and 4 bases from J, with 10 bases in between. The CDR3 runs to 14 residues. The germline V gene has CDR1 MNHEY and CDR2 SVGAGI.

The V call is TRBV27, the J call TRBJ1-5; 7 nucleotides align to TRBD1. The CDR3 runs 18 residues. V lost 3 bases and J lost 4; bases outside the gene matches: 15. Per the germline V gene, CDR1 is MNHEY and CDR2 is SMNVEV (reference sequence). As DNA, the CDR3 is TGTGCCAGCAGTTTCAATACTCCGGGACAGCCTTTGAATCAGCCCCAGCATTTT. This gives the protein CASSFNTPGQPLNQPQHF.

V usage is TRBV10-3 and J usage is TRBJ1-6; 10 nucleotides match TRBD1. After removal of 6 bases from V and 8 bases from J, the junction contained 4 bases not matched to a gene. CDR1 ENHRY and CDR2 SYGVKD come from the germline V gene. There are 14 residues in the CDR3. The CDR3: CAISETGGDSPLHF. The CDR3 DNA sequence: TGTGCCATCAGCGAGACAGGGGGCGATTCACCCCTCCACTTT.